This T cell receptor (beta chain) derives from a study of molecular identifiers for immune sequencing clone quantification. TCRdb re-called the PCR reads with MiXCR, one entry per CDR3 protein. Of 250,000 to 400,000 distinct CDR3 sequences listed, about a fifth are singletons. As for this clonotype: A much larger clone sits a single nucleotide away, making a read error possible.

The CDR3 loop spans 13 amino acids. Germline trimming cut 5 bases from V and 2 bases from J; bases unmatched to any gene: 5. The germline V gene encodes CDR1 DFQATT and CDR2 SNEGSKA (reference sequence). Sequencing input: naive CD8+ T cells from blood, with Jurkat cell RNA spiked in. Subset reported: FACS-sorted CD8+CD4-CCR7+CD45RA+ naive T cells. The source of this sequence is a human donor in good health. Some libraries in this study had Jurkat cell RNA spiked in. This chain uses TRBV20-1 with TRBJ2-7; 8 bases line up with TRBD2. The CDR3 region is CSARGLEPYEQYF. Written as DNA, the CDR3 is TGCAGTGCTCGGGGACTAGAGCCCTACGAGCAGTACTTC.